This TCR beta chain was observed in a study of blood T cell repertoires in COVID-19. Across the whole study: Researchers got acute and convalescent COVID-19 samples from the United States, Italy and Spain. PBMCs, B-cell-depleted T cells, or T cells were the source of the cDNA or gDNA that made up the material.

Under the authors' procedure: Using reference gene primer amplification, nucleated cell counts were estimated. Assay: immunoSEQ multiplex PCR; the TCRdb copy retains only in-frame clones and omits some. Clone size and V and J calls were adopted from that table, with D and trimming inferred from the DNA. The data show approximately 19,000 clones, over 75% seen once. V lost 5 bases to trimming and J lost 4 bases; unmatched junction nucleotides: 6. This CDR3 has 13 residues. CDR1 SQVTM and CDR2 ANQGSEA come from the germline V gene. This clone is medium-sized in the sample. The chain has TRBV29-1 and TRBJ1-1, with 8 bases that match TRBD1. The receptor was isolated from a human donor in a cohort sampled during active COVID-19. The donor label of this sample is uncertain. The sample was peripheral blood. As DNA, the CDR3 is TGCAGCGTTTCGGACAGGGCCGGCACTGAAGCTTTCTTT. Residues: CSVSDRAGTEAFF.